Listed below are T cell receptor beta chains from one sample, sequenced in a study of blood T cell repertoires in COVID-19. Measured with immunoSEQ multiplex PCR; TCRdb has only the in-frame clones, and not every one. The sample has a few hundred thousand clones, around 85% seen once. What was sequenced was peripheral blood. All receptors come from a woman in her forties or fifties with acute or convalescent COVID-19. CDR3s include the opening cysteine and the closing phenylalanine or tryptophan. A D gene is named only where the DNA matches it firmly. Size tells how often a clone was seen (once, few, many) or the class of an expanded clone, and some rows leave it out.

d_gene,j_gene,v_gene,abundance,CDR3nt,CDR3aa
TRBD2,TRBJ2-2,TRBV9,-,TGTGCCAGCTGTCGAGCGGGGGACACCGGGGAGCTGTTTTTT,CASCRAGDTGELFF
-,TRBJ1-3,TRBV3-1/TRBV3-2,-,TGTGCCAGCGCACAGGGAGTAGCTGGAAACACCATATATTTT,CASAQGVAGNTIYF
-,TRBJ1-1,TRBV18,few,TGTGCCAGCTCACCCCCTGGAGGAACTGAAGCTTTCTTT,CASSPPGGTEAFF
-,TRBJ1-1,TRBV10-3,-,TGTGCCAGCCAGCAGGCCCAACTCTCGGCTGAAGCTTTCTTT,CASQQAQLSAEAFF
TRBD2,TRBJ2-1,TRBV6-2/TRBV6-3,once,TGTGCCAGCAGTTACTCTGTCGGCGGCGGGAGCGTGGGCAATGAGCAGTTCTTC,CASSYSVGGGSVGNEQFF
-,TRBJ2-7,TRBV7-7,-,TGTGCCAGCAGCTCAGAGACGGGTCCTCACTACGAGCAGTACTTC,CASSSETGPHYEQYF
TRBD1,TRBJ1-5,TRBV29-1,-,TGCAGCGTTGGTACAGGGGAAGGAGGGCAGCCCCAGCATTTT,CSVGTGEGGQPQHF
-,TRBJ2-7,TRBV30,-,TGTGCCTGGAGTCGAGAGGGTCCCCACGAGCAGTACTTC,CAWSREGPHEQYF
TRBD1,TRBJ2-6,TRBV27,-,TGTGCCAGCAGTCCGACAGGGGGCGGTGGGGCCAACGTCCTGACTTTC,CASSPTGGGGANVLTF
-,TRBJ2-3,TRBV11-2,-,TGTGCCAGCAGCCCCGACATCGGCACAGATACGCAGTATTTT,CASSPDIGTDTQYF
-,TRBJ1-2,TRBV7-2,-,TGTGCCAGCAGCTTAACAGGGTATGGCTACACCTTC,CASSLTGYGYTF
-,TRBJ2-1,TRBV20-1,-,TGCAGTGCTTCGGAGGGCAATGAGCAGTTCTTC,CSASEGNEQFF
TRBD2,TRBJ2-5,TRBV4-3,few,TGCGCCAGCAGCCAAGGCCCGGGGGGGGCGTACCAAGAGACCCAGTACTTC,CASSQGPGGAYQETQYF
-,TRBJ1-1,TRBV28,-,TGTGCCAGCAGTTTAACAGGGCGGGCTGAAGCTTTCTTT,CASSLTGRAEAFF
-,TRBJ1-6,TRBV9,-,TGTGCCAGCAGCGTTTCTGAGGGGGTAGGTTCACCCCTCCACTTT,CASSVSEGVGSPLHF
TRBD2,TRBJ2-3,TRBV19,-,TGTGCCAGTAGTAATATAGCGGGGAGCACAGATACGCAGTATTTT,CASSNIAGSTDTQYF
TRBD1,TRBJ2-3,TRBV6-5,-,TGTGCCGTCGAAAGAAGGGGGCATACAGATACGCAGTATTTT,CAVERRGHTDTQYF
-,TRBJ2-5,TRBV5-6,-,TGTGCCAGCAGCTTGGGACGACGGGGGATTCAAGAGACCCAGTACTTC,CASSLGRRGIQETQYF
-,TRBJ1-2,TRBV6-2/TRBV6-3,-,TGTGCCAGCAGCTTAACAGGGATAGGATATGGCTACACCTTC,CASSLTGIGYGYTF
-,TRBJ2-7,TRBV6-5,-,TGTGCCAGCAGTTACTCGGCTAAACTAGGTGACGAGCAGTACTTC,CASSYSAKLGDEQYF
TRBD2,TRBJ2-5,TRBV2,few,TGTGCCGGAAGGACTAGCGGGTCTTGGGAGACCCAGTACTTC,CAGRTSGSWETQYF
-,TRBJ1-1,TRBV30,-,TGTGCCTTTACAGGCCCAACCAGGGCTTTCTTT,CAFTGPTRAFF
-,TRBJ1-5,TRBV9,-,TGTGCCAGCGCCCGGGGGGACGGCCACAATCAGCCCCAGCATTTT,CASARGDGHNQPQHF
TRBD1,TRBJ1-4,TRBV3-1/TRBV3-2,-,TGTGCCAGCAGCCTCCCCGGGGGACAGCTTAATGAAAAACTGTTTTTT,CASSLPGGQLNEKLFF
-,TRBJ2-5,TRBV12-3/TRBV12-4,-,TGTGCCAGCAGTTTAAGGGGGTGGGAGACCCAGTACTTC,CASSLRGWETQYF
-,TRBJ1-1,TRBV7-8,-,TGTGCCAGCAGCCCCCCGGGGATGAACACTGAAGCTTTCTTT,CASSPPGMNTEAFF
TRBD2,TRBJ2-3,TRBV24-1,-,TGTGCCACCAGTGATGCCGGGGGGGGCACAGATACGCAGTATTTT,CATSDAGGGTDTQYF
TRBD1,TRBJ1-6,TRBV30,few,TGTGCCTGGACGGGACAGGGGGCTGATCCCCTCCACTTT,CAWTGQGADPLHF
-,TRBJ2-2,TRBV7-2,-,TGTGCCAGCACCGACTGGAACACCGGGGAGCTGTTTTTT,CASTDWNTGELFF
-,TRBJ1-1,TRBV5-1,-,TGCGCCAGCAGCATTCGATCAGGGTCGAACACTGAAGCTTTCTTT,CASSIRSGSNTEAFF
TRBD2,TRBJ2-5,TRBV7-2,-,TGTGCCAGCAGCTTAGCGACTAGCGGGGGGGCCTTAGAGACCCAGTACTTC,CASSLATSGGALETQYF
-,TRBJ2-5,TRBV6-2/TRBV6-3,-,TGTGCCAGCAGCTTCCTCGGTAGCCCGGAGACCCAGTACTTC,CASSFLGSPETQYF
TRBD2,TRBJ2-7,TRBV5-4,-,TGTGCCAGCAGCTACACTAGCGGGGGGGCGGAGCAGTACTTC,CASSYTSGGAEQYF